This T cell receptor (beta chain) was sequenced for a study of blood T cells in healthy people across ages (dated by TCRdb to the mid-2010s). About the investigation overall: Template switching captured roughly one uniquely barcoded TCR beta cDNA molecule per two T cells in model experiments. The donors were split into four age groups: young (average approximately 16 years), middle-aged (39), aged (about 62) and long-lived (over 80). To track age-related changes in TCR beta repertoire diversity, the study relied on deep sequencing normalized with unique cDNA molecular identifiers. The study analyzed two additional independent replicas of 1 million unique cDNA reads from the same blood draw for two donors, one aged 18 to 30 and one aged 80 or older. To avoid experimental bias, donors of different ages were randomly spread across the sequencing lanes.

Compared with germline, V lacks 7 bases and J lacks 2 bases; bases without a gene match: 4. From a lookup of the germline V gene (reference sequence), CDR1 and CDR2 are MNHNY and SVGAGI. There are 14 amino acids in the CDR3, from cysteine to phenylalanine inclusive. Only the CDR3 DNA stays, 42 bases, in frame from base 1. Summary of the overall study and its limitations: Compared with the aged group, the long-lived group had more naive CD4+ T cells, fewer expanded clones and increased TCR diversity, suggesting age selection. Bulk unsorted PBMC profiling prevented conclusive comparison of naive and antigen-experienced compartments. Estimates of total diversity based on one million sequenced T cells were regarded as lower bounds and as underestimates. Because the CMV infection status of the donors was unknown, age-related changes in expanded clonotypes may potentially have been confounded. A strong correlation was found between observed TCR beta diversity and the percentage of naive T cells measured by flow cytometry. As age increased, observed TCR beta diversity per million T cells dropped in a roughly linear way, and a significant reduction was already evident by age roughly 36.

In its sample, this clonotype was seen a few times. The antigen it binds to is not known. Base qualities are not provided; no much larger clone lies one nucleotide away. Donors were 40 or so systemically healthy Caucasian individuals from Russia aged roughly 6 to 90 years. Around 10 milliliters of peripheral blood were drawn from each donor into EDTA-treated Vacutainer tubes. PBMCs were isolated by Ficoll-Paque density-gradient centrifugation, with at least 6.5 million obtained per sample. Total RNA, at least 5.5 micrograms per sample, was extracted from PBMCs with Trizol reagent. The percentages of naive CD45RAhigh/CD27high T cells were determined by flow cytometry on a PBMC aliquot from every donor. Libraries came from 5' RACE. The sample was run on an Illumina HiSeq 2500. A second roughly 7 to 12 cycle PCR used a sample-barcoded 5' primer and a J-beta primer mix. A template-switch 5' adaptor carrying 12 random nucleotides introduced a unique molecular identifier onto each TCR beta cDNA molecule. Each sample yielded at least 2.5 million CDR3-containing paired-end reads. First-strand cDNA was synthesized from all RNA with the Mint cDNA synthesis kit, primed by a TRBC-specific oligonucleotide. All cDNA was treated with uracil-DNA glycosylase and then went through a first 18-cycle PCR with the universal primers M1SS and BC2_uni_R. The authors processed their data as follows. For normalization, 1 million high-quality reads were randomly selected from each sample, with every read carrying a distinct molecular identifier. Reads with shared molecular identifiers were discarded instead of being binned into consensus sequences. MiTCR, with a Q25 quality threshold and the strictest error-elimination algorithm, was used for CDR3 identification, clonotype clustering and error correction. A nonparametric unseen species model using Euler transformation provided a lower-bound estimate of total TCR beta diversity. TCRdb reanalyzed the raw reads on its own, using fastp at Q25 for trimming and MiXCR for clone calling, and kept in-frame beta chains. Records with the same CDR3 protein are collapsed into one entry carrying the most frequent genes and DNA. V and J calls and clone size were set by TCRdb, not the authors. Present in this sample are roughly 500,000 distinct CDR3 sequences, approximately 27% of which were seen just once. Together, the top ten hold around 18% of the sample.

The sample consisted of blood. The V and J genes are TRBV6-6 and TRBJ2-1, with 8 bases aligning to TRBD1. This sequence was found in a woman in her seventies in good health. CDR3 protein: CASNRGITYNEQFF. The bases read TGTGCCAGCAACAGGGGGATTACCTACAATGAGCAGTTCTTC.